A single sample is the source of the 30 T cell receptor beta chains below, sequenced in a study of OX40 agonist ivuxolimab in advanced cancers. Assay used: immunoSEQ multiplex PCR; TCRdb lists only in-frame clones, some missing. Of some 80,000 clones in the sample, almost 95% are singletons; the top ten hold about 3%. The sequences come from CD4+ or CD8+ T cells sorted from blood, collected in a trial of the OX40 agonist ivuxolimab. The source of these receptors is an adult with an advanced solid tumor such as melanoma, head and neck, liver or kidney cancer.

V and J are TRBV30 and TRBJ2-4; D gene ambiguous. The germline CDR1 and CDR2 sequences are GTSNPN and SVGIG (reference sequence). Deletions cut 1 base from V and 8 bases from J, with 18 bases between. The CDR3 runs to 15 residues. CDR3 nucleotides: TGTGCCTGGAGTGGATCCTTGGTGGCCGGGTACATTCAGTACTTC. It codes for CAWSGSLVAGYIQYF.

This chain uses TRBV28 with TRBJ1-4; TRBD1 might be the D (5 bases). V gave up 5 bases and J gave up 0 bases, with 13 bases separating them. CDR3 length: 16 amino acids. Germline values: CDR1 MDHEN, CDR2 SYDVKM. The CDR3 protein is CASSGAGVTTNEKLFF. CDR3 DNA: TGTGCCAGCAGTGGGGCCGGGGTTACAACTAATGAAAAACTGTTTTTT.

The J gene is TRBJ1-1, the V gene TRBV5-1; D not certain. Germline V gene data show CDR1 as SGHRS and CDR2 as YFSETQ. V gave up 7 bases and J gave up 1 base, with 11 bases separating them. The CDR3 consists of 13 residues. CDR3 protein: CASSLGWNTEAFF. CDR3 in DNA: TGCGCCAGCTCCCTGGGTTGGAACACTGAAGCTTTCTTT.

The chain combines TRBV10-3 with TRBJ2-7, with 7 positions matching TRBD2. After removal of 6 bases from V and 5 bases from J, the junction contained 10 bases not matched to a gene. The CDR3 runs to 14 residues. The germline V gene encodes CDR1 ENHRY and CDR2 SYGVKD. The chain's CDR3 is CAISGISGKDEQYF. CDR3 sequence (DNA): TGTGCCATCAGCGGGATAAGCGGGAAAGACGAGCAGTACTTC.

This clone was detected only once. This chain links TRBV30 with TRBJ2-5; D remains ambiguous. CDR3 size: 11 residues. The V gene's germline CDR1 is GTSNPN and CDR2 SVGIG (reference sequence). Trimming removed 3 bases at V and 5 bases at J, with 7 bases between. CDR3 residues: CAWSLWETQYF. The DNA for the CDR3 is TGTGCCTGGAGCCTGTGGGAGACCCAGTACTTC.

The chain uses TRBV5-1 and TRBJ2-7; the match to TRBD1 covers 11 bases. CDR3 length equals 14 residues. Germline V gene lookup returns CDR1 SGHRS and CDR2 YFSETQ. The junction had 1 base not matched to a gene; V was cut back by 5 bases and J by 0 bases. The CDR3 spells CASRGTGGSYEQYF. In nucleotides, the CDR3 is TGCGCCAGCAGAGGGACAGGGGGCTCCTACGAGCAGTACTTC.

The chain combines TRBV5-6 with TRBJ1-1; 7 nucleotides line up with TRBD1. The CDR3 loop spans 15 amino acids. Germline CDR1 and CDR2: SGHDT and YYEEEE. The junction had 5 bases not matched to a gene; V was cut back by 1 base and J by 2 bases. CDR3 sequence: CASSLKDRLNTEAFF. CDR3 bases: TGTGCCAGCAGCTTGAAGGACAGGCTTAACACTGAAGCTTTCTTT.

The chain is built from TRBV28 and TRBJ1-3; no firm D call. This CDR3 has 16 amino acids. Germline V gives CDR1 MDHEN, CDR2 SYDVKM. Between the trimmed V and J ends, which lost 4 bases and 0 bases, there was a span of 13 bases. The CDR3 loop reads CASSSFRTGSGNTIYF. In nucleotides, the CDR3 is TGTGCCAGCAGTTCGTTCCGGACGGGCTCTGGAAACACCATATATTTT.

The chain is built from TRBV6-1 and TRBJ2-7; D uncertain. The V and J ends lost 6 bases and 0 bases respectively, with 6 bases between them. There are 12 residues in the CDR3. The germline V gene has CDR1 MNHNS and CDR2 SASEGT. The CDR3 is CASRWGSYEQYF. In DNA, the CDR3 is TGTGCCAGCAGGTGGGGCTCCTACGAGCAGTACTTC.

This rearrangement joins TRBV19 to TRBJ2-2; D call uncertain. V dropped 7 bases and J dropped 4 bases, with 4 bases sitting between them. This CDR3 comprises 11 residues. Germline V gene data show CDR1 as LNHDA and CDR2 as SQIVND (reference sequence). As DNA, the CDR3 is TGTGCCAGTACCACCACCGGGGAGCTGTTTTTT. As protein: CASTTTGELFF. Complete variable domain (other parts from reference TRBV19 and TRBJ2-2): DGGITQSPKYLFRKEGQNVTLSCEQNLNHDAMYWYRQDPGQGLRLIYYSQIVNDFQKGDIAEGYSVSREKKESFPLTVTSAQKNPTAFYLCASTTTGELFFGEGSRLTVL.

The rearrangement uses TRBV5-1 and TRBJ2-1; TRBD2 matches 9 bases. Germline V gene lookup returns CDR1 SGHRS and CDR2 YFSETQ. CDR3 length: 16 amino acids. The V segment lost 4 bases and the J segment 0 bases; nucleotides outside the gene matches: 5. The CDR3 region has the DNA TGCGCCAGCAGCAGACTAGCGGACATCTCCTACAATGAGCAGTTCTTC. Translation: CASSRLADISYNEQFF.

This chain joins TRBV5-4 and TRBJ2-1; maybe TRBD1 (5 bases). V dropped 2 bases and J dropped 9 bases, with 9 bases sitting between them. Per the germline V gene, CDR1 is SGHNT and CDR2 is YYREEE (reference sequence). This CDR3 has 12 residues. The chain's CDR3 is CASSFTGGEQFF. The CDR3 DNA sequence: TGTGCCAGCAGCTTCACAGGTGGTGAGCAGTTCTTC.

The rearrangement links TRBV7-9 to TRBJ2-2, with D hard to call. Looked up from germline, CDR1 is SEHNR and CDR2 is FQNEAQ (reference sequence). V lost 1 base and J lost 6, with 9 bases in between. The CDR3 spans 14 residues. CDR3 in DNA: TGTGCCAGCAGCTTAGGTTCGGGTTCCGGGGAGCTGTTTTTT. The encoded protein is CASSLGSGSGELFF.

The chain employs TRBV5-1 and TRBJ2-1; D possibly uses TRBD1 or TRBD2 (5 bases each). The germline CDR1 and CDR2 sequences are SGHRS and YFSETQ. The CDR3 is 14 amino acids. Between the trimmed V and J ends, which lost 6 bases and 2 bases, there was a span of 12 bases. In nucleotides, the CDR3 is TGCGCCAGCATCGGGTGGGACGCCTACAATGAGCAGTTCTTC. It encodes CASIGWDAYNEQFF.

The chain recombines TRBV7-8 with TRBJ1-2; D remains unclear. The CDR3 has 14 amino acids. Between the trimmed V and J ends, which lost 1 base and 3 bases, there was a span of 9 bases. CDR1 and CDR2 (germline): SGHVS, FQNEAQ. CDR3 loop: CASSLVPGYYGYTF. As DNA, the CDR3 is TGTGCCAGCAGCTTAGTTCCAGGCTACTATGGCTACACCTTC.

The CDR3 DNA is TGTGCCAGCAGCTTGGGGGGATCCTATGCCCTAGCGGAAGCTTTCTTT. Protein sequence: CASSLGGSYALAEAFF. V gene TRBV5-6 combines with J gene TRBJ1-1; D remains ambiguous. This CDR3 region has 16 residues. CDR1 and CDR2 from the germline V gene are SGHDT and YYEEEE. V was trimmed by 0 bases and J by 8 bases, leaving 20 bases between them.

This chain links TRBV11-2 with TRBJ1-6; D remains ambiguous. V lost 5 bases and J lost 9, with 8 bases in between. The CDR3 totals 12 residues. The germline CDR1 and CDR2 sequences are SGHAT and FQNNGV. CDR3 nucleotide sequence: TGTGCCAGCAGCCGCGACGGTTCACCCCTCCACTTT. This encodes CASSRDGSPLHF.

This chain links TRBV30 with TRBJ1-2, with 7 nucleotides matching TRBD1. Germline V lookup: CDR1 GTSNPN, CDR2 SVGIG (reference sequence). The CDR3 length is 12 residues. The trim removed 8 bases at V and 2 bases at J, leaving 5 bases unmatched. The CDR3 reads CARRDRNYGYTF. CDR3 sequence (DNA): TGTGCCCGCCGGGACAGAAACTATGGCTACACCTTC. The full variable domain, with the rest looked up from reference TRBV30 and TRBJ1-2, is SQTIHQWPATLVQPVGSPLSLECTVEGTSNPNLYWYRQAAGRGLQLLFYSVGIGQISSEVPQNLSASRPQDRQFILSSKKLLLSDSGFYLCARRDRNYGYTFGSGTRLTVV.

J is TRBJ2-1 and V is TRBV10-1; no reliable D call. The V end lost 1 base, the J end lost 12 bases, and 16 bases lay between the germline ends. CDR1 and CDR2 from the germline V gene are WNHNN and SYGVQD (reference sequence). The CDR3 sequence is 14 residues long. Here the CDR3 reads CASSELRTTMGQFF. CDR3 coding DNA: TGCGCCAGCAGTGAGTTACGAACTACCATGGGGCAGTTCTTC.

The chain couples TRBV21-1 to TRBJ2-1. TRBV21-1 is described as a pseudogene. The CDR3 spans 13 residues. CDR3 residues: CASRKGEGNEQFF. As DNA, the CDR3 is TGTGCCAGCAGGAAAGGGGAAGGGAATGAGCAGTTCTTC.

The chain recombines TRBV9 with TRBJ2-5; TRBD2 matches 7 bases. Germline trimming cut 0 bases from V and 7 bases from J; bases unmatched to any gene: 3. Per the germline V gene, CDR1 is SGDLS and CDR2 is YYNGEE. CDR3 size: 13 residues. Here the CDR3 reads CASSVGASGTQYF. Written as DNA, the CDR3 is TGTGCCAGCAGCGTAGGGGCTAGCGGGACCCAGTACTTC.

The chain employs TRBV7-9 and TRBJ2-3, with D tentatively TRBD2 (6 bases). The germline CDR1 and CDR2 sequences are SEHNR and FQNEAQ (reference sequence). The V end lost 1 base, the J end lost 0 bases, and 14 bases lay between the germline ends. The CDR3 length is 17 residues. This chain's CDR3 is CASSLGGGARSTDTQYF. The CDR3, as DNA: TGTGCCAGCAGCTTAGGAGGAGGGGCACGGAGCACAGATACGCAGTATTTT.

This clone has a handful of counts. V and J are TRBV10-3 and TRBJ1-5, with D unclear. Trimming removed 8 bases from V and 0 bases from J, with 11 bases in between. The CDR3 consists of 14 residues. CDR1 and CDR2 (germline): ENHRY, SYGVKD. The CDR3, as DNA: TGTGCCATCTCGTCGGACCATAGCAATCAGCCCCAGCATTTT. It encodes CAISSDHSNQPQHF.

The chain carries TRBV2 and TRBJ1-1; possibly TRBD1 for D (5 bases). The V end lost 8 bases, the J end lost 1 base, and 11 bases lay between the germline ends. Germline CDR1 reads SNHLY; CDR2 reads FYNNEI. This CDR3 has 13 amino acids. CDR3 sequence: CASGQGPNTEAFF. CDR3 sequence (DNA): TGTGCCAGCGGTCAGGGCCCGAACACTGAAGCTTTCTTT.

V gene TRBV6-1 combines with J gene TRBJ1-1; no clear D. Germline CDR1 is MNHNS and CDR2 is SASEGT. The CDR3 is made up of 12 amino acids. V was pared by 11 bases and J by 7 bases, with 17 bases between. CDR3 sequence reads: CAGRSPPLEAFF. As DNA, the CDR3 is TGTGCCGGCCGGAGCCCTCCCCTTGAAGCTTTCTTT.

This chain connects TRBV18 to TRBJ1-1; D not certain. The germline gives CDR1 KGHSH, CDR2 LQKENI. CDR3 size: 15 residues. V was shortened by 2 bases and J by 1 base, with 11 bases between the two germline ends. The CDR3 here is CASSPMAGRNTEAFF. The CDR3, as DNA: TGTGCCAGCTCACCAATGGCAGGCCGGAACACTGAAGCTTTCTTT.

The rearrangement links TRBV11-3 to TRBJ1-3; D is uncertain. The CDR3 has 15 residues. Between the trimmed V and J ends, which lost 5 bases and 0 bases, there was a span of 11 bases. CDR1 is SGHNT and CDR2 is YENEEA in the germline V gene. CDR3 nucleotides: TGTGCCAGCAGCACTGGACGGATCTCTGGAAACACCATATATTTT. It specifies CASSTGRISGNTIYF.

This clone was recorded a few times. V and J are TRBV4-2 and TRBJ1-5, with unresolved D. Germline CDR1 and CDR2: LGHNA and YNFKEQ. The CDR3 runs to 13 residues. With 0 bases removed from V and 6 bases from J, the gap between germline ends came to 6 bases. The CDR3 protein is CASSQESFQPQHF. The CDR3 DNA sequence: TGTGCCAGCAGCCAAGAAAGCTTTCAGCCCCAGCATTTT.

This sequence joins TRBV12-5 and TRBJ1-5; D uncertain. The CDR3 is 16 residues long. The V gene lost 1 base and the J gene lost 6 bases, with 16 bases spanning the gap. CDR1 LGHNT and CDR2 FRNRAP come from the germline V gene. Written as DNA, the CDR3 is TGTGCTAGTGGTTTGGCCCCCCACGTCCTCGGTCAGCCCCAGCATTTT. Translation gives CASGLAPHVLGQPQHF.

The chain is built from TRBV12-5 and TRBJ1-2; D remains unclear. The CDR3 is 14 amino acids. CDR1 is LGHNT and CDR2 is FRNRAP in the germline V gene. Trimming took 0 bases from V and 0 from J, leaving 5 bases between them. The CDR3 nucleotides read TGTGCTAGTGGTTTGGTACTCTCTAACTATGGCTACACCTTC. It is translated as CASGLVLSNYGYTF.